Following are 13 T cell receptor beta chains from one sample sequenced in a study of T cell responses to AZD1222 COVID-19 vaccine. Sequencing used immunoSEQ multiplex PCR; TCRdb keeps in-frame clones, though not all of them. This table has around 190,000 clones, 80% to 90% appearing once. The material was peripheral blood, obtained 28 days after the second AZD1222 dose. The receptors derive from an adult who received the AZD1222 COVID-19 vaccine.

The gene calls are TRBV7-3 and TRBJ2-2; 9 nucleotides match TRBD1. CDR1 and CDR2 from the germline V gene are SGHTA and FQGTGA. The CDR3 runs to 15 residues. With V trimmed by 5 bases and J by 7 bases, 8 bases remained unmatched. CDR3 coding DNA: TGTGCCAGCAGCCACGGGACAGGGTTAGGCGGGGAGCTGTTTTTT. It specifies CASSHGTGLGGELFF. Variable domain in full (rest from reference TRBV7-3 and TRBJ2-2): GAGVSQTPSNKVTEKGKYVELRCDPISGHTALYWYRQSLGQGPEFLIYFQGTGAADDSGLPNDRFFAVRPEGSVSTLKIQRTERGDSAVYLCASSHGTGLGGELFFGEGSRLTVL.

The J gene is TRBJ1-5, the V gene TRBV28; unclear D gene. V gave up 7 bases and J gave up 7 bases, with 14 bases separating them. Germline values: CDR1 MDHEN, CDR2 SYDVKM. This CDR3 comprises 13 residues. CDR3 DNA sequence: TGTGCCAGCACCCCTGCGATGGCCCAGCCCCAGCATTTT. As protein: CASTPAMAQPQHF.

The chain uses TRBV5-1 and TRBJ2-5, with 7 bases lining up with TRBD1. Trimming cost V 1 base and J 3 bases; bases outside gene matches: 0. Germline V CDR1 and CDR2: SGHRS, YFSETQ. The CDR3 sequence is 13 residues long. CDR3 protein: CASSLTGEETQYF. The DNA of the CDR3 is TGCGCCAGCAGCTTGACAGGGGAAGAGACCCAGTACTTC. Full variable domain (outside the CDR3, taken from reference TRBV5-1 and TRBJ2-5): KAGVTQTPRYLIKTRGQQVTLSCSPISGHRSVSWYQQTPGQGLQFLFEYFSETQRNKGNFPGRFSGRQFSNSRSEMNVSTLELGDSALYLCASSLTGEETQYFGPGTRLLVL.

This clone has just one count. This chain connects TRBV7-2 to TRBJ1-5; D unclear. The germline V and J ends were trimmed by 4 bases and 3 bases, with 10 bases remaining between them. Germline lookup yields CDR1 SGHTA and CDR2 FQGNSA. CDR3 length: 14 residues. This CDR3 is CASSSQQSNQPQHF. The CDR3 DNA is TGTGCCAGCAGCTCTCAACAGTCCAATCAGCCCCAGCATTTT.

The chain links TRBV19 to TRBJ1-5, with D uncertain. Trimming took off 5 bases at V and 2 bases at J, with 7 bases between the two ends. This CDR3 contains 13 residues. CDR1 and CDR2 from the germline V gene are LNHDA and SQIVND (reference sequence). This CDR3 is CASSGEGNQPQHF. Here the CDR3 DNA reads TGTGCCAGTAGTGGGGAAGGCAATCAGCCCCAGCATTTT. The complete variable domain, with remaining parts taken from reference TRBV19 and TRBJ1-5, reads DGGITQSPKYLFRKEGQNVTLSCEQNLNHDAMYWYRQDPGQGLRLIYYSQIVNDFQKGDIAEGYSVSREKKESFPLTVTSAQKNPTAFYLCASSGEGNQPQHFGDGTRLSIL.

The V and J genes are TRBV2 and TRBJ1-2, with D tentatively TRBD1 (6 bases). Germline V gene data show CDR1 as SNHLY and CDR2 as FYNNEI. Trimming cost V 6 bases and J 4 bases, with 9 bases left between them. The CDR3 loop spans 12 amino acids. The CDR3 region is CASRQDSYGYTF. CDR3 DNA sequence: TGTGCCAGCAGGCAGGACAGCTATGGCTACACCTTC.

The V and J genes are TRBV30 and TRBJ1-5; perhaps TRBD1 as D (5 bases). Germline CDR1 is GTSNPN and CDR2 is SVGIG (reference sequence). V lost 5 bases and J lost 5, with 13 bases in between. This CDR3 region has 13 residues. The CDR3 bases are TGTGCCTGGGCTACGGGACGGGATCAGCCCCAGCATTTT. Translating gives CAWATGRDQPQHF.

The chain links TRBV30 to TRBJ1-3; 7 bases agree with TRBD1. Per the germline V gene, CDR1 is GTSNPN and CDR2 is SVGIG (reference sequence). The J segment lost 4 bases and the V segment lost 0 bases, leaving 6 bases of the junction unmatched. The CDR3 is 15 amino acids. The DNA of the CDR3 is TGTGCCTGGAGTGTCCCAACAGGGGACGGAAACACCATATATTTT. It is translated as CAWSVPTGDGNTIYF.

The rearrangement joins TRBV5-1 to TRBJ2-7; 7 bases are a match to TRBD2. The germline V gene has CDR1 SGHRS and CDR2 YFSETQ. This CDR3 is built from 14 residues. V was pared by 7 bases and J by 0 bases, with 7 bases of the junction left unmatched. This chain's CDR3 is CASGGASGSYEQYF. For the CDR3, the DNA is TGCGCCAGCGGGGGTGCTAGCGGCTCCTACGAGCAGTACTTC.

Notes on this clone: Other nucleotide sequences from this sample produce the same CDR3. J is TRBJ2-3 and V is TRBV9; weak D call: TRBD1 (5 bases). CDR3 length: 15 amino acids. V shed 0 bases and J shed 1 base, with 9 bases lying between them. The V gene's germline CDR1 is SGDLS and CDR2 YYNGEE. CDR3 bases: TGTGCCAGCAGCGTAGTTGGGGCCGGCACAGATACGCAGTATTTT. Encoded protein: CASSVVGAGTDTQYF.

This chain links TRBV5-1 with TRBJ1-5; 9 nucleotides line up with TRBD1. Germline CDR1 SGHRS, CDR2 YFSETQ. The J segment lost 6 bases and the V segment lost 0 bases, leaving 1 base of the junction unmatched. The CDR3 runs to 14 residues. This chain's CDR3 is CASSLGQGGQPQHF. The CDR3 DNA is TGCGCCAGCAGCTTGGGACAGGGGGGTCAGCCCCAGCATTTT.

The chain carries TRBV15 and TRBJ1-4; tentative D call: TRBD1 (6 bases). Germline CDR1 LNHNV, CDR2 YYDKDF (reference sequence). V lost 1 base and J lost 6, with 12 bases in between. This CDR3 spans 15 amino acids. CDR3 bases: TGTGCCACCAGCAGAGCCCCAGGGGCGGATGAAAAACTGTTTTTT. It translates to CATSRAPGADEKLFF.

The CDR3 sequence is CASSGRLAGGFYEQYF. The CDR3 nucleotides are TGTGCCAGCAGCGGACGACTAGCGGGGGGCTTTTACGAGCAGTACTTC. The chain is built from TRBV9 and TRBJ2-7; 13 positions match TRBD2. Germline CDR1 and CDR2: SGDLS and YYNGEE. After removal of 3 bases from V and 4 bases from J, the junction contained 7 bases not matched to a gene. This CDR3 has 16 residues. The whole variable domain, filled in from reference TRBV9 and TRBJ2-7, reads DSGVTQTPKHLITATGQRVTLRCSPRSGDLSVYWYQQSLDQGLQFLIQYYNGEERAKGNILERFSAQQFPDLHSELNLSSLELGDSALYFCASSGRLAGGFYEQYFGPGTRLTVT.